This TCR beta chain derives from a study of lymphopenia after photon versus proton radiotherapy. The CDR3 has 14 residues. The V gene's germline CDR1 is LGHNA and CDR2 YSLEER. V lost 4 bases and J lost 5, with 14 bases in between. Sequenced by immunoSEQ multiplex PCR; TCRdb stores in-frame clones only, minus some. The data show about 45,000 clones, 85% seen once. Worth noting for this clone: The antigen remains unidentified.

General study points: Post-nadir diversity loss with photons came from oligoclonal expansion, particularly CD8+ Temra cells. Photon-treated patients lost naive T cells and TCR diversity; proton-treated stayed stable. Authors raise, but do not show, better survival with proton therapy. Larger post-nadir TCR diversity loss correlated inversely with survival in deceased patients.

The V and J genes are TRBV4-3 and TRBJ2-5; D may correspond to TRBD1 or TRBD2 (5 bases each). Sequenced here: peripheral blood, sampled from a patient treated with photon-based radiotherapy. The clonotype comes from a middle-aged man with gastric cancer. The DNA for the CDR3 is TGCGCCAGCAGCCCCAGGGCTACGGGGGAGACCCAGTACTTC. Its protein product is CASSPRATGETQYF.